The clone carrying this T cell receptor beta chain was detected only a few times. Its antigen is unidentified. This entry comes from a study of response to subunit inactivated influenza vaccine. The CDR3 loop spans 14 amino acids. The ends were cut back, 4 bases at V and 6 bases at J, with 14 bases in the middle. Germline V lookup: CDR1 SEHNR, CDR2 FQNEAQ (reference sequence). TCRdb recomputed calls from the RT-PCR reads with MiXCR, one row per CDR3 protein. The sample yields some 160,000 distinct CDR3 sequences, 11% seen once. The study's findings and limits: The authors proposed limited new T cell recruitment per seasonal influenza vaccination.

The sequence derives from a man aged 45-65 years who received an inactivated influenza vaccine. The sequencing here drew on non-naive T cells sorted from PBMCs, taken roughly 45 days after vaccination. The chain employs TRBV7-9 and TRBJ2-3; possibly TRBD2 for D (6 bases). CDR3 in amino acids: CASSSGTSLDTQYF. Written as DNA, the CDR3 is TGTGCCAGCAGCTCGGGGACTTCGTTGGATACGCAGTATTTT.